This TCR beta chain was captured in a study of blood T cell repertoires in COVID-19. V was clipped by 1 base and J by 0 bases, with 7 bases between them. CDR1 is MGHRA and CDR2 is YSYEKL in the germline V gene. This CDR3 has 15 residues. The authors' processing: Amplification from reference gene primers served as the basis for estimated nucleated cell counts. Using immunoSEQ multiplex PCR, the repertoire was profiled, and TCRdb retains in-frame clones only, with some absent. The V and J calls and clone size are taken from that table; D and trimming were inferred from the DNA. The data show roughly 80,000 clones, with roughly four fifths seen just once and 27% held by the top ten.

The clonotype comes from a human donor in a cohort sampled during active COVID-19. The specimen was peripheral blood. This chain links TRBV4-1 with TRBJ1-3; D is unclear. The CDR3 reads CASSQGPDSGNTIYF. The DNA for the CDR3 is TGCGCCAGCAGCCAAGGGCCTGACTCTGGAAACACCATATATTTT.